The 6 T cell receptor beta chains listed next were all sequenced from one sample in a study of T cell responses to AZD1222 COVID-19 vaccine. Some clones are missing from TCRdb's copy, which holds only in-frame ones; the method was immunoSEQ multiplex PCR. The sample contains fewer than 120,000 clones, 85% to 95% of which appear only once. Source: peripheral blood, taken on day 0 of AZD1222 vaccination. These receptors were collected from an adult in good health.

The CDR3 coding sequence is TGTGCCAGCAGTTACCCTAAGAAGCCCCCCTACTATGGCTACACCTTC. Amino acid sequence: CASSYPKKPPYYGYTF. The chain employs TRBV6-5 and TRBJ1-2; no clear D gene. V gave up 2 bases and J gave up 3 bases, with 16 bases separating them. CDR1 and CDR2 (germline): MNHEY, SVGAGI. CDR3 length: 16 amino acids.

This clone was counted a single time. The chain recombines TRBV28 with TRBJ2-7; no clear D gene. CDR3 length: 14 amino acids. CDR1 and CDR2 (germline): MDHEN, SYDVKM. The germline V and J ends were trimmed by 6 bases and 2 bases, with 14 bases remaining between them. CDR3: CASRRGGRPYEQYF. As DNA, the CDR3 is TGTGCCAGCAGAAGAGGCGGCCGGCCCTACGAGCAGTACTTC.

The J gene is TRBJ2-7, the V gene TRBV6-5; 13 nucleotides align to TRBD2. The junction had 0 bases not matched to a gene; V was cut back by 8 bases and J by 2 bases. The CDR3 runs to 13 residues. Germline V gene lookup returns CDR1 MNHEY and CDR2 SVGAGI. CDR3 DNA sequence: TGTGCCAGCGGACTAGCGGGGGCCTACGAGCAGTACTTC. Residues: CASGLAGAYEQYF.

This rearrangement joins TRBV6-1 to TRBJ1-3; D not certain. CDR3 length: 16 amino acids. V lost 2 bases and J 0 bases, leaving 11 bases between the germline ends. From germline, CDR1 is MNHNS and CDR2 SASEGT. The CDR3 sequence is CASSESGRRSGNTIYF. CDR3 in DNA: TGTGCCAGCAGTGAATCTGGCAGGCGCTCTGGAAACACCATATATTTT.

The rearrangement links TRBV24-1 to TRBJ1-1; 8 bases map to TRBD1. Germline lookup yields CDR1 KGHDR and CDR2 SFDVKD. Unmatched junction bases numbered 4, after V lost 3 bases and J lost 5 bases. There are 14 residues in the CDR3. The CDR3 spells CATSDRTGGTEAFF. CDR3 coding DNA: TGTGCCACCAGTGATCGCACAGGGGGAACTGAAGCTTTCTTT.

This rearrangement joins TRBV11-3 to TRBJ1-5; D uncertain. CDR1 and CDR2 from the germline V gene are SGHNT and YENEEA. The CDR3 is 13 residues long. Trimming removed 5 bases from V and 2 bases from J, with 7 bases in between. The CDR3 nucleotides read TGTGCCAGCAGCGCCGAGGGCAATCAGCCCCAGCATTTT. Its translation is CASSAEGNQPQHF. The full variable domain, completed using reference TRBV11-3 and TRBJ1-5, is EAGVVQSPRYKIIEKKQPVAFWCNPISGHNTLYWYLQNLGQGPELLIRYENEEAVDDSQLPKDRFSAERLKGVDSTLKIQPAELGDSAVYLCASSAEGNQPQHFGDGTRLSIL.